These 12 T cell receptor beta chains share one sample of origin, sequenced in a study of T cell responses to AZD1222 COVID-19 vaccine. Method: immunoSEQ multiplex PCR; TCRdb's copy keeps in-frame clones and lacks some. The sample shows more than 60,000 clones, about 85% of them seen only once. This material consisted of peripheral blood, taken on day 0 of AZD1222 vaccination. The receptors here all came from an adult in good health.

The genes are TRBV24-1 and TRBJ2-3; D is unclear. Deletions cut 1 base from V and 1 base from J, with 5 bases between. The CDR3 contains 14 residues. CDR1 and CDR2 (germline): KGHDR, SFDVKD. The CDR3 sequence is CATSDFTGTDTQYF. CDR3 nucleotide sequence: TGTGCCACCAGTGATTTTACAGGCACAGATACGCAGTATTTT.

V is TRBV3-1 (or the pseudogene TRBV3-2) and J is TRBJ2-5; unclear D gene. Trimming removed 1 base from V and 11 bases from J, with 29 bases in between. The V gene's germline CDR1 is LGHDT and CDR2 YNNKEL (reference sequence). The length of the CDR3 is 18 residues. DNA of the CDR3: TGTGCCAGCAGCCAAGCACCCTTAACTTCCCACGGAAAGAGGACGCAGTACTTC. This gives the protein CASSQAPLTSHGKRTQYF.

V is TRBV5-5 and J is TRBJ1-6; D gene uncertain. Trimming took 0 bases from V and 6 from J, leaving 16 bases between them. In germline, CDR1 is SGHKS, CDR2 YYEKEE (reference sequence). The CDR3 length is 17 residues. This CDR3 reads CASSLGSRGMANSPLHF. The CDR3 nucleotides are TGTGCCAGCAGCTTGGGAAGCCGGGGTATGGCTAATTCACCCCTCCACTTT.

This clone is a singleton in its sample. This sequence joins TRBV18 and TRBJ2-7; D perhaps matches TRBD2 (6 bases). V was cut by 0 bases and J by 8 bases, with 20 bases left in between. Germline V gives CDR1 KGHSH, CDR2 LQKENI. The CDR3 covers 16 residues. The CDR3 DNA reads TGTGCCAGCTCACCACCGCGGGGAGGAATAGGTCTTCAGCAGTACTTC. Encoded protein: CASSPPRGGIGLQQYF.

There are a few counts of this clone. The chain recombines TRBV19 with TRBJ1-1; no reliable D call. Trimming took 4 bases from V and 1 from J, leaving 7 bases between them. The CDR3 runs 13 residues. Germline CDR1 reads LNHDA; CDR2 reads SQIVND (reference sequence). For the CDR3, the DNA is TGTGCCAGTAGTACCACACCGAACACTGAAGCTTTCTTT. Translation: CASSTTPNTEAFF.

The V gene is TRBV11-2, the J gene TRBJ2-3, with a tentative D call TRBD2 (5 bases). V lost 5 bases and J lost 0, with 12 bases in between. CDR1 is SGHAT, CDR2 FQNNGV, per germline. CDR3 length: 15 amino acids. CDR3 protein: CASSRTLASTDTQYF. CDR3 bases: TGTGCCAGCAGCCGAACCTTAGCGAGCACAGATACGCAGTATTTT.

Here the CDR3 reads CASSYLTGQPQHF. The CDR3 DNA reads as TGTGCCAGCAGTTACTTAACTGGACAGCCCCAGCATTTT. The gene calls are TRBV6-2 or TRBV6-3 and TRBJ1-5; D is unclear. V was cut by 1 base and J by 7 bases, with 8 bases left in between. Germline CDR1 reads MNHEY; CDR2 reads SVGEGT. This CDR3 has 13 amino acids.

The CDR3 sequence is CASSYFTGQPGYTF. In nucleotides, the CDR3 is TGTGCCAGCAGTTACTTTACAGGGCAGCCCGGCTACACCTTC. The J gene is TRBJ1-2, the V gene TRBV6-5; D is perhaps TRBD1 (6 bases). V was cut by 1 base and J by 8 bases, with 14 bases left in between. In germline, CDR1 is MNHEY, CDR2 SVGAGI. CDR3 size: 14 residues.

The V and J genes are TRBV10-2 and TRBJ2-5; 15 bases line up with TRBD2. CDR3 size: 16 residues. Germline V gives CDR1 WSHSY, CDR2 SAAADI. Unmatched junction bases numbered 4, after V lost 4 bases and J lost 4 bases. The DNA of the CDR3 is TGCGCCAGCAGTGGAGGACTAGCGGGGGGGCGAGAGACCCAGTACTTC. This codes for CASSGGLAGGRETQYF.

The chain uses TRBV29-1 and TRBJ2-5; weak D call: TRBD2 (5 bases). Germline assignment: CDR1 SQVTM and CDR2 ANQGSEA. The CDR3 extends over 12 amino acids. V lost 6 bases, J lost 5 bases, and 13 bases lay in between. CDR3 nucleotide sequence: TGCAGCGTCGCCCGGGGTGGGGAGACCCAGTACTTC. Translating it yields CSVARGGETQYF. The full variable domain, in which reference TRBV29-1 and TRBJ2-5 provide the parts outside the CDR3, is SAVISQKPSRDICQRGTSLTIQCQVDSQVTMMFWYRQQPGQSLTLIATANQGSEATYESGFVIDKFPISRPNLTFSTLTVSNMSPEDSSIYLCSVARGGETQYFGPGTRLLVL.

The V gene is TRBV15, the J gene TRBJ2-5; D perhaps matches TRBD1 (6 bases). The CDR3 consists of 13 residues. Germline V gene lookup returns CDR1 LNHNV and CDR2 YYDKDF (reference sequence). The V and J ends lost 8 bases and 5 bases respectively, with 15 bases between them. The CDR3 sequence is CATGGRGRETQYF. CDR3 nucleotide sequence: TGTGCCACCGGGGGCAGGGGCCGGGAGACCCAGTACTTC.

CDR3: CASMQNSGANVLTF. The CDR3, as DNA: TGCGCCAGCATGCAGAACTCTGGGGCCAACGTCCTGACTTTC. The rearrangement links TRBV5-1 to TRBJ2-6; D gene ambiguous. The CDR3 consists of 14 residues. Germline lookup yields CDR1 SGHRS and CDR2 YFSETQ. V lost 6 bases, J lost 0 bases, and 7 bases lay in between.